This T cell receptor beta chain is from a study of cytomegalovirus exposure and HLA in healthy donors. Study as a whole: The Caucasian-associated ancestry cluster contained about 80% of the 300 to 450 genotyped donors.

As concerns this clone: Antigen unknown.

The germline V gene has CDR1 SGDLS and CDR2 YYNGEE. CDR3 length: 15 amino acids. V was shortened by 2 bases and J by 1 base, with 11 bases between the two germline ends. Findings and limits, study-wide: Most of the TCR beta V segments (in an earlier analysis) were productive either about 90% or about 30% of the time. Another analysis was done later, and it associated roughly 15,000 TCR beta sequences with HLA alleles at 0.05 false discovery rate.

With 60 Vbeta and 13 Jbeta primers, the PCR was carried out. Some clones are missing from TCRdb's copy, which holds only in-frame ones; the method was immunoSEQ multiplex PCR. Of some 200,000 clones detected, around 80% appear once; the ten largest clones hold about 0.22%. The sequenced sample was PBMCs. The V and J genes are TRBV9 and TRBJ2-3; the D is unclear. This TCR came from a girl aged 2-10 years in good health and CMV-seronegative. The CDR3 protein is CASSVLGHGTDTQYF. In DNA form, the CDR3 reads TGTGCCAGCAGCGTTCTAGGTCATGGCACAGATACGCAGTATTTT.